Reported below is one T cell receptor (beta chain). Its target is unknown. The data belong to a study of CXCR3-negative and CXCR3-positive naive CD8 T cells. Through 5' RACE with UMI labels, the TRB cDNA libraries were prepared. From its re-call of the 5' RACE reads, TCRdb lists each CDR3 protein once, without DNA. This sample's table has tens of thousands of distinct CDR3 sequences. Overall study results and limits: High diversity, comparable across both naive subsets, contrasted with much lower diversity in memory CD8+ cells.

CDR1 is LGHNA, CDR2 YSLEER, per germline. CDR3 length: 15 amino acids. Input material: naive CXCR3- CD8+ T cells from blood. The subset was: CD45RO-CCR7+CD27+CD95- naive CD8+ T cells lacking CXCR3 (TNR3-). The V gene is TRBV4-3, the J gene TRBJ2-7; TCRdb designates TRBD2, a call that cannot be tested without DNA. The clonotype comes from a human donor in good health. Some clones in this sample may be carry-over from other donors' samples. This CDR3 reads CASSRFGTRDYEQYF.